Presented here are 16 T cell receptor beta chains from one specimen sequenced in a study of beta chain features in type 1 diabetes. Findings of the study overall: Shorter TCRB CDR3s, moderately but significantly so, marked every one of the four CD4+ subsets in Type 1 diabetes patients.

Expressed TCRB transcripts were sequenced, since all the RNA that had been isolated was reverse transcribed. Measured with immunoSEQ multiplex PCR; TCRdb has only the in-frame clones, and not every one. This table holds about 99,000 clones, 28% found once. These TCRs' antigens remain unknown. Sequencing was carried out using central memory CD4+ T cells from blood. These receptors were collected from a woman aged 18-29 years with type 1 diabetes.

This clone was picked up a small number of times. J is TRBJ2-5 and V is TRBV19; maybe TRBD2 (6 bases). Germline CDR1 and CDR2: LNHDA and SQIVND (reference sequence). V shed 6 bases and J shed 1 base, with 12 bases lying between them. The length of the CDR3 is 14 residues. CDR3 protein: CASSARDSQETQYF. CDR3 DNA: TGTGCCAGTAGCGCAAGGGACTCCCAAGAGACCCAGTACTTC.

This clone showed up just a few times. The chain employs TRBV12-5 and TRBJ2-1, with D perhaps TRBD2 (6 bases). The CDR3 spans 15 residues. The V end was cut by 7 bases, the J end by 0 bases, with 13 bases between. Germline-derived CDR1 and CDR2 are LGHNT and FRNRAP. The CDR3 region is CASAISGGSYNEQFF. The CDR3 DNA is TGTGCTAGTGCCATTAGCGGAGGCTCCTACAATGAGCAGTTCTTC.

The chain is built from TRBV7-2 and TRBJ2-3; 8 bases are a match to TRBD2. Per germline, CDR1 SGHTA and CDR2 FQGNSA. This CDR3 has 13 amino acids. V shed 6 bases, J shed 4 bases, and the junction held 3 bases outside the gene matches. Here the CDR3 DNA reads TGTGCCAGCAGACCCGGGGGGGCAGATACGCAGTATTTT. This codes for CASRPGGADTQYF.

This clone was seen a handful of times. The chain carries TRBV5-1 and TRBJ1-5; 9 bases map to TRBD1. Germline-derived CDR1 and CDR2 are SGHRS and YFSETQ. The J segment lost 6 bases and the V segment lost 4 bases, leaving 5 bases of the junction unmatched. The CDR3 has 14 amino acids. The CDR3 spells CASSTGQGSQPQHF. CDR3 DNA sequence: TGCGCCAGCAGCACCGGACAGGGGAGTCAGCCCCAGCATTTT.

The chain has TRBV14 and TRBJ2-5; TRBD2 aligns across 11 bases. The CDR3 covers 15 residues. Germline CDR1 and CDR2: SGHDN and FVKESK. The junction had 3 bases not matched to a gene; V was cut back by 3 bases and J by 3 bases. The CDR3 sequence is CASSQLLAGEETQYF. In DNA form, the CDR3 reads TGTGCCAGCAGCCAGTTACTAGCGGGAGAAGAGACCCAGTACTTC. Supplemented by reference TRBV14 and TRBJ2-5, the full variable domain reads EAGVTQFPSHSVIEKGQTVTLRCDPISGHDNLYWYRRVMGKEIKFLLHFVKESKQDESGMPNNRFLAERTGGTYSTLKVQPAELEDSGVYFCASSQLLAGEETQYFGPGTRLLVL.

The CDR3 loop is CASRPTGANTGELFF. CDR3 DNA sequence: TGTGCCAGCCGGCCGACAGGGGCGAACACCGGGGAGCTGTTTTTT. The rearrangement joins TRBV9 to TRBJ2-2, with 8 bases identical to TRBD1. Trimming removed 7 bases from V and 0 bases from J; junction bases left unmatched: 5. CDR3 length: 15 residues. Germline-derived CDR1 and CDR2 are SGDLS and YYNGEE.

The rearrangement joins TRBV4-2 to TRBJ1-4; 7 bases are a match to TRBD1. This CDR3 is 17 amino acids long. Germline loops: CDR1 LGHNA, CDR2 YNFKEQ. Trimming removed 2 bases from V and 5 bases from J; junction bases left unmatched: 11. The CDR3 loop is CASSQQGGGPPNEKLFF. CDR3 DNA sequence: TGTGCCAGCAGCCAACAGGGGGGAGGTCCCCCCAATGAAAAACTGTTTTTT.

This clone was seen a handful of times. This chain uses TRBV13 with TRBJ2-1; 8 bases align to TRBD2. The CDR3 covers 14 residues. Germline V lookup: CDR1 PRHDT, CDR2 FYEKMQ (reference sequence). V gave up 7 bases and J gave up 5 bases; unmatched junction bases: 7. Here the CDR3 reads CASISLAEDNEQFF. In DNA, the CDR3 is TGTGCCAGCATCTCACTAGCGGAGGACAATGAGCAGTTCTTC.

This sequence joins TRBV30 and TRBJ1-2, with TRBD1 matching 8 bases. Trimming took 2 bases from V and 7 from J; bases not matched to a gene: 6. Germline V gene sequence: CDR1 GTSNPN, CDR2 SVGIG (reference sequence). CDR3 length: 13 residues. The CDR3 DNA reads as TGTGCCTGGAGTTTCCAGGGGGCTGGTGGCTACACCTTC. It yields the protein CAWSFQGAGGYTF.

In its sample, this clone was seen a few times. V is TRBV5-4 and J is TRBJ2-1, with 8 nucleotides matching TRBD1. CDR3 length equals 15 residues. V lost 4 bases, J lost 4 bases, and 7 bases stayed unmatched. CDR1 and CDR2 from the germline V gene are SGHNT and YYREEE (reference sequence). The CDR3 region is CASSSGQGWYNEQFF. CDR3 in DNA: TGTGCCAGCAGCAGCGGACAGGGTTGGTACAATGAGCAGTTCTTC.

Only a few counts were recorded for this clone. The CDR3 sequence is CASSSGGGAFF. The CDR3 DNA sequence: TGTGCCAGCAGTAGTGGGGGGGGAGCTTTCTTT. V usage is TRBV2 and J usage is TRBJ1-1; possible D gene TRBD1, 5 bases. V was clipped by 5 bases and J by 10 bases, with 11 bases between them. CDR3 length equals 11 residues. Looked up from germline, CDR1 is SNHLY and CDR2 is FYNNEI.

This clone was seen just once. The chain employs TRBV4-2 and TRBJ2-3, with D possibly matching TRBD2 (6 bases). V was cut by 1 base and J by 2 bases, with 7 bases left in between. The length of the CDR3 is 14 residues. Germline V CDR1 and CDR2: LGHNA, YNFKEQ. In nucleotides, the CDR3 is TGTGCCAGCAGCCAAGCGGGGGACACAGATACGCAGTATTTT. It codes for CASSQAGDTDTQYF.

This clone was seen more than once but under ten times. V and J are TRBV19 and TRBJ1-2; tentative D call: TRBD1 (6 bases). The germline gives CDR1 LNHDA, CDR2 SQIVND (reference sequence). The CDR3 is made up of 15 amino acids. Trimming removed 3 bases at V and 4 bases at J, with 15 bases between. This chain's CDR3 is CASSIVQGHLYGYTF. The CDR3 nucleotides read TGTGCCAGTAGTATCGTGCAGGGGCACCTCTATGGCTACACCTTC.

This clone turned up a few times. The V gene is TRBV11-2, the J gene TRBJ2-5; 8 bases are a match to TRBD2. With 2 bases clipped from V and 4 bases from J, the junction kept 12 bases outside the gene matches. Germline CDR1 reads SGHAT; CDR2 reads FQNNGV. The CDR3 runs 17 residues. The CDR3 sequence: CASSLFSASGSGETQYF. The CDR3 nucleotides read TGTGCCAGCAGCTTATTTTCGGCTAGCGGGTCTGGAGAGACCCAGTACTTC. Looking up the rest from reference TRBV11-2 and TRBJ2-5 gives the full variable domain: EAGVAQSPRYKIIEKRQSVAFWCNPISGHATLYWYQQILGQGPKLLIQFQNNGVVDDSQLPKDRFSAERLKGVDSTLKIQPAKLEDSAVYLCASSLFSASGSGETQYFGPGTRLLVL.

This clone was seen more than once but under ten times. The chain links TRBV6-1 to TRBJ2-7; D call uncertain. There are 12 residues in the CDR3. V was cut by 4 bases and J by 6 bases, with 10 bases left in between. Germline V gene sequence: CDR1 MNHNS, CDR2 SASEGT. As DNA, the CDR3 is TGTGCCAGCAGTGTCAGCGTCGGCGAGCAGTACGTC. Translation gives CASSVSVGEQYV.

This clone was seen a few times. The rearrangement joins TRBV9 to TRBJ1-4; no firm D call. The CDR3 has 16 amino acids. Looked up from germline, CDR1 is SGDLS and CDR2 is YYNGEE. Trimming took 3 bases from V and 8 from J, leaving 20 bases between them. Here the CDR3 reads CASSAPGVTRGEKLFF. CDR3 bases: TGTGCCAGCAGCGCTCCCGGGGTAACTAGAGGAGAAAAACTGTTTTTT.